This T cell receptor (beta chain) appears in the sequencing data of a study of shared clonotypes between healthy human individuals. Study-wide background: The donor group consisted of two women and a few men, aged 18 to 49.

The study drew its donors from healthy HIV-negative adults without recent acute infections or vaccinations. Every subset's genomic DNA went evenly onto several immunoSEQ plates. Original processing notes: Sequence data from immunoSEQ were junction-only and lacked quality scores; consequently, filtering differed. Sequencing was performed with immunoSEQ multiplex PCR; in TCRdb, only in-frame clones are kept and a portion is missing. V and J calls and clone size are as listed in that table; D and trimming were resolved from the DNA. The data hold around 480,000 clones, with nearly 80% observed a single time. V dropped 4 bases and J dropped 4 bases, with 15 bases sitting between them. CDR3 length: 15 amino acids. The germline V gene has CDR1 SGHRS and CDR2 YFSETQ.

V is TRBV5-1 and J is TRBJ2-1; the D gene could be TRBD1 or TRBD2 (5 bases each). Sequenced input: PBMCs. The receptor comes from a woman between 40 and 55 years old in good health. Some clones in this sample may be carry-over from other donors' samples. Here the CDR3 reads CASSGGVPGYNEQFF. As DNA, the CDR3 is TGCGCCAGCAGCGGGGGTGTACCAGGGTACAATGAGCAGTTCTTC.